The 21 T cell receptor beta chains below come from one sample, sequenced in a study of cytomegalovirus exposure and HLA in healthy donors. The PCR employed 60 Vbeta primers together with 13 Jbeta primers. Only in-frame clones appear in the TCRdb table, and some are missing; sequencing was by immunoSEQ multiplex PCR. The table records around 100,000 clones, 79% of them present only once. The sequenced sample was PBMCs. The receptors were sampled from a middle-aged man in good health and CMV-seropositive.

The chain joins TRBV9 to TRBJ1-4; unclear D gene. The germline V gene encodes CDR1 SGDLS and CDR2 YYNGEE. The V end lost 0 bases, the J end lost 5 bases, and 11 bases lay between the germline ends. This CDR3 is built from 15 residues. In DNA, the CDR3 is TGTGCCAGCAGCGTAGAACAGACACCAAATGAAAAACTGTTTTTT. Its translation is CASSVEQTPNEKLFF.

The rearrangement uses TRBV9 and TRBJ2-3; 8 bases are shared with TRBD2. The CDR3 contains 18 residues. V dropped 0 bases and J dropped 1; count of bases not matched to a gene: 10. CDR1 and CDR2 (germline): SGDLS, YYNGEE. The CDR3: CASSVGGIAGMGTDTQYF. CDR3 bases: TGTGCCAGCAGCGTAGGGGGTATAGCGGGAATGGGCACAGATACGCAGTATTTT.

The chain has TRBV7-9 and TRBJ2-5; TRBD2 agrees at 7 bases. This CDR3 contains 14 residues. Germline values: CDR1 SEHNR, CDR2 FQNEAQ (reference sequence). V lost 4 bases and J lost 4; bases outside the gene matches: 6. The CDR3 region has the DNA TGTGCCAGCAGCTCCACTAGCGTTGGAGAGACCCAGTACTTC. Translated, it gives CASSSTSVGETQYF.

CDR3 region: CASSEAVREPYNEQFF. CDR3 in DNA: TGTGCCAGCAGTGAAGCGGTGCGGGAGCCCTACAATGAGCAGTTCTTC. V gene TRBV6-1 combines with J gene TRBJ2-1; 7 positions match TRBD2. The CDR3 runs to 16 residues. CDR1 is MNHNS, CDR2 SASEGT, per germline. Unmatched junction bases numbered 4, after V lost 0 bases and J lost 2 bases.

The count of this clone is one. The rearrangement joins TRBV16 to TRBJ1-1; D gene ambiguous. In germline, CDR1 is KGHSY, CDR2 FQNENV. CDR3 length: 13 amino acids. V was trimmed by 5 bases and J by 0 bases, leaving 7 bases between them. The CDR3 DNA reads as TGTGCCAGCAGCGGCGGTTTGAACACTGAAGCTTTCTTT. Protein product: CASSGGLNTEAFF.

This clone has a single count. The chain carries TRBV9 and TRBJ2-5, with D maybe TRBD2 (6 bases). V was clipped by 0 bases and J by 3 bases, with 9 bases between them. CDR3 size: 14 residues. CDR1 and CDR2 (germline): SGDLS, YYNGEE. CDR3 loop: CASSVAEREETQYF. The CDR3 nucleotides read TGTGCCAGCAGCGTAGCCGAGCGGGAAGAGACCCAGTACTTC.

The gene calls are TRBV5-1 and TRBJ2-1, with 11 positions matching TRBD2. The CDR3 is 15 amino acids. Trimming removed 4 bases from V and 3 bases from J; junction bases left unmatched: 3. Germline CDR1 reads SGHRS; CDR2 reads YFSETQ. CDR3: CASSGGLAGYNEQFF. In nucleotides, the CDR3 is TGCGCCAGCAGCGGAGGACTAGCGGGCTACAATGAGCAGTTCTTC. Complete variable domain (other parts from reference TRBV5-1 and TRBJ2-1): KAGVTQTPRYLIKTRGQQVTLSCSPISGHRSVSWYQQTPGQGLQFLFEYFSETQRNKGNFPGRFSGRQFSNSRSEMNVSTLELGDSALYLCASSGGLAGYNEQFFGPGTRLTVL.

The chain links TRBV5-1 to TRBJ2-2, with D maybe TRBD1 (5 bases). The V gene lost 1 base and the J gene lost 4 bases, with 14 bases spanning the gap. The CDR3 is made up of 16 amino acids. CDR1 and CDR2 from the germline V gene are SGHRS and YFSETQ. The CDR3 DNA reads TGCGCCAGCAGCTTGAACGTCAGGACAAGCACCGGGGAGCTGTTTTTT. As protein: CASSLNVRTSTGELFF.

The genes are TRBV21-1 and TRBJ2-2; the table's D call, TRBD2, has no DNA check behind it. TRBV21-1 is flagged as a pseudogene. The CDR3 contains 17 residues. The CDR3, as DNA: TGTGCCAGCAGCGCCGTGACTAGCGGGAGTGCGACCGGGGAGCTGTTTTTT. Protein product: CASSAVTSGSATGELFF.

V gene TRBV25-1 combines with J gene TRBJ2-5, with D unclear. The CDR3 runs to 13 residues. Looked up from germline, CDR1 is MGHDK and CDR2 is SYGVNS. Trimming took off 3 bases at V and 1 base at J, with 6 bases between the two ends. CDR3 sequence reads: CASSDGGQETQYF. In nucleotides, the CDR3 is TGTGCCAGCAGTGACGGCGGCCAAGAGACCCAGTACTTC.

The chain joins TRBV13 to TRBJ2-3, with unresolved D. CDR1 is PRHDT, CDR2 FYEKMQ, per germline (reference sequence). V lost 8 bases and J lost 2, with 11 bases in between. The CDR3 loop spans 13 amino acids. The CDR3 DNA sequence: TGTGCCAGCTTTCGGTCGAACACAGATACGCAGTATTTT. This sequence encodes CASFRSNTDTQYF.

V gene TRBV2 combines with J gene TRBJ1-1; possible D gene TRBD1, 5 bases. The CDR3 consists of 15 residues. Germline V lookup: CDR1 SNHLY, CDR2 FYNNEI. V lost 0 bases, J lost 4 bases, and 12 bases lay in between. The CDR3, as DNA: TGTGCCAGCAGTGAAGCGACGCGGGGGGGCACTGAAGCTTTCTTT. This sequence encodes CASSEATRGGTEAFF.

This clone turned up a few times. CDR3 residues: CASSELGGDSTYNEQFF. The CDR3 DNA is TGTGCCAGCAGTGAATTAGGTGGGGACTCCACCTACAATGAGCAGTTCTTC. This rearrangement joins TRBV25-1 to TRBJ2-1; TRBD2 might be the D (6 bases). The V end was cut by 1 base, the J end by 2 bases, with 15 bases between. CDR3 length equals 17 residues. From germline, CDR1 is MGHDK and CDR2 SYGVNS.

This rearrangement joins TRBV19 to TRBJ2-5; D possibly corresponds to TRBD1 (6 bases). V was trimmed by 6 bases and J by 7 bases, leaving 21 bases between them. Per germline, CDR1 LNHDA and CDR2 SQIVND (reference sequence). The CDR3 covers 15 residues. The CDR3 sequence is CASSETGTTRGTQYF. The CDR3 nucleotides read TGTGCCAGTAGCGAAACCGGGACAACGAGAGGGACCCAGTACTTC. Filled out from reference TRBV19 and TRBJ2-5, the complete variable domain reads DGGITQSPKYLFRKEGQNVTLSCEQNLNHDAMYWYRQDPGQGLRLIYYSQIVNDFQKGDIAEGYSVSREKKESFPLTVTSAQKNPTAFYLCASSETGTTRGTQYFGPGTRLLVL.

This clone turned up a few times. This chain connects TRBV19 to TRBJ2-5, with 11 bases identical to TRBD1. J gave up 5 bases and V 6 bases, and 5 bases lay outside the gene matches. This CDR3 has 14 residues. CDR1 is LNHDA and CDR2 is SQIVND in the germline V gene (reference sequence). The CDR3 DNA follows: TGTGCCAGTAGCGGACAGGGGGCATGGGAGACCCAGTACTTC. It encodes CASSGQGAWETQYF.

This clone came up a few times. The rearrangement joins TRBV6-1 to TRBJ2-7; the match to TRBD1 covers 8 bases. The CDR3 is 15 residues long. Germline CDR1 reads MNHNS; CDR2 reads SASEGT. The trim removed 7 bases at V and 4 bases at J, leaving 12 bases unmatched. The CDR3: CASTRGTGPGYEQYF. The CDR3 DNA sequence: TGTGCCAGCACCCGGGGGACAGGACCCGGGTACGAGCAGTACTTC.

J is TRBJ2-3 and V is TRBV5-1; maybe TRBD1 (6 bases). V shed 0 bases and J shed 0 bases, with 17 bases lying between them. This CDR3 region has 18 residues. The V gene's germline CDR1 is SGHRS and CDR2 YFSETQ. CDR3 region: CASSLANPGVGSTDTQYF. Here the CDR3 DNA reads TGCGCCAGCAGCTTGGCGAACCCAGGGGTGGGTAGCACAGATACGCAGTATTTT.

This clone was observed a few times. The chain carries TRBV29-1 and TRBJ1-2; tentatively, D is TRBD1 (6 bases). The V end lost 7 bases, the J end lost 7 bases, and 16 bases lay between the germline ends. Germline V gene lookup returns CDR1 SQVTM and CDR2 ANQGSEA. The CDR3 length is 12 residues. In DNA, the CDR3 is TGCAGCGCCCTCCCTGGGGGGGCTGGCTACACCTTC. It translates to CSALPGGAGYTF.

The rearrangement links TRBV14 to TRBJ2-2; 10 bases fit TRBD2. J was trimmed by 4 bases and V by 4 bases; bases with no gene match: 6. Germline CDR1 is SGHDN and CDR2 is FVKESK. This CDR3 is 16 amino acids long. CDR3 residues: CASSPLAGVRTGELFF. The CDR3 DNA sequence: TGTGCCAGCAGCCCCCTAGCGGGAGTTCGCACCGGGGAGCTGTTTTTT.

In DNA, the CDR3 is TGTGCCAGCTCACCACCCCATAGCGGGAGGTACGGGACAGATACGCAGTATTTT. Translation: CASSPPHSGRYGTDTQYF. V usage is TRBV18 and J usage is TRBJ2-3, with 10 nucleotides matching TRBD2. The CDR3 spans 18 residues. V was pared by 0 bases and J by 3 bases, with 9 bases of the junction left unmatched. Germline values: CDR1 KGHSH, CDR2 LQKENI.

The genes are TRBV28 and TRBJ2-3, with TRBD2 as a possible D gene (6 bases). The V end lost 8 bases, the J end lost 4 bases, and 16 bases lay between the germline ends. CDR1 is MDHEN, CDR2 SYDVKM, per germline. The CDR3 has 14 amino acids. CDR3 amino acids: CASVSGTGADTQYF. DNA for the CDR3: TGTGCCAGCGTTAGCGGTACGGGCGCAGATACGCAGTATTTT.